The TCR beta chain under discussion was sequenced for a study of T cell responses to AZD1222 COVID-19 vaccine. Only in-frame clones appear in the TCRdb table, and some are missing; sequencing was by immunoSEQ multiplex PCR. This sample's clone table lists about 140,000 clones. The CDR3 runs 16 residues. CDR1 is SGHRS, CDR2 YFSETQ, per germline. Trimming pared 3 bases from V and 0 bases from J, leaving 13 bases between. Study-wide results and limits: Donor demographics were predominantly white British with a female majority; clonal diversity may be underestimated.

As for this clone: Its antigen remains unidentified.

Sequenced: peripheral blood. The rearrangement uses TRBV5-1 and TRBJ2-1; D is unclear. This sequence originates from an adult in good health. DNA for the CDR3: TGCGCCAGCAGCTATCGGACCCAGAGCTCCTACAATGAGCAGTTCTTC. Protein product: CASSYRTQSSYNEQFF.